The rows below give T cell receptor beta chains drawn from one sample of a study of blood T cell repertoires in COVID-19. Here immunoSEQ multiplex PCR was the method, and the copy in TCRdb shows in-frame clones only, minus some. The sample holds 200,000 or so clones, around 86% seen once. The material sequenced was peripheral blood. The receptors originated from a man aged 45-65 years with acute or convalescent COVID-19. CDR3s include the opening cysteine and the closing phenylalanine or tryptophan. D genes are given only for firm matches. Not all rows give a size; the values are once, few, many and, for expanded clones, a class.

V gene,CDR3 length,D gene,clone size,J gene,CDR3 protein,CDR3 DNA
TRBV11-2,19,.,.,TRBJ1-2,CASMMALGLPRTMDYGYTF,TGTGCCAGCATGATGGCCCTGGGACTTCCGAGGACCATGGACTATGGCTACACCTTC
TRBV2,14,.,.,TRBJ2-3,CASNTLGYTDTQYF,TGTGCCAGCAATACTCTGGGCTACACAGATACGCAGTATTTT
TRBV18,19,.,.,TRBJ2-6,CASSLIDTQGLSGANVLTF,TGTGCCAGCTCACTAATAGATACACAGGGTCTCTCTGGGGCCAACGTCCTGACTTTC
TRBV11-3,13,TRBD1,.,TRBJ1-1,CASSSTGSTEAFF,TGTGCCAGCAGCTCGACAGGGTCGACTGAAGCTTTCTTT
TRBV3-1/TRBV3-2,13,.,.,TRBJ1-2,CASSASSNYGYTF,TGTGCCAGCAGCGCGTCCTCAAACTATGGCTACACCTTC
TRBV18,16,.,.,TRBJ2-2,CASSPPIQASIGELFF,TGTGCCAGCTCACCACCGATACAGGCAAGCATCGGGGAGCTGTTTTTT
TRBV7-9,13,TRBD1,.,TRBJ2-7,CASSYRGQAEQYF,TGTGCCAGCAGTTACAGGGGGCAGGCCGAGCAGTACTTC
TRBV2,15,.,.,TRBJ1-1,CASSEKGGGVTEAFF,TGTGCCAGCAGTGAAAAAGGGGGGGGTGTTACTGAAGCTTTCTTT
TRBV7-8,15,.,.,TRBJ2-2,CASSLGGANTGELFF,TGTGCCAGCAGCTTAGGCGGCGCGAACACCGGGGAGCTGTTTTTT
TRBV3-1/TRBV3-2,14,.,.,TRBJ1-1,CASSQVTANTEAFF,TGTGCCAGCAGCCAAGTCACAGCGAACACTGAAGCTTTCTTT
TRBV6-5,14,.,.,TRBJ1-3,CASSPGGSGNTIYF,TGTGCCAGCAGCCCGGGGGGCTCTGGAAACACCATATATTTT
TRBV5-1,13,.,.,TRBJ1-1,CASNRPRDTEAFF,TGCGCCAGCAACCGCCCCCGGGACACTGAAGCTTTCTTT
TRBV7-3,15,.,.,TRBJ1-1,CASSASGSGGTEAFF,TGTGCCAGCAGCGCTAGCGGGTCCGGCGGCACTGAAGCTTTCTTT
TRBV6-6,16,.,.,TRBJ1-2,CASMGPGVDRTYGYTF,TGTGCCAGCATGGGCCCGGGGGTGGACCGAACCTATGGCTACACCTTC
TRBV12-5,15,.,.,TRBJ2-5,CASGYAYGKGETQYF,TGTGCTAGTGGTTACGCCTACGGGAAAGGAGAGACCCAGTACTTC
TRBV10-1,15,.,.,TRBJ2-5,CASSESGDDQETQYF,TGCGCCAGCAGTGAGTCAGGAGACGACCAAGAGACCCAGTACTTC
TRBV6-6,15,.,.,TRBJ2-2,CASSYSTANTGELFF,TGTGCCAGCAGTTACTCGACAGCGAACACCGGGGAGCTGTTTTTT
TRBV18,15,TRBD1,few,TRBJ2-7,CASSPNSQGAFEQYF,TGTGCCAGCTCACCGAACTCACAGGGGGCCTTCGAGCAGTACTTC
TRBV9,15,.,.,TRBJ1-4,CASSVAAGGYEKLFF,TGTGCCAGCAGCGTAGCCGCCGGGGGGTATGAAAAACTGTTTTTT
TRBV25-1,15,.,.,TRBJ1-6,CASSESYRENSPLHF,TGTGCCAGCAGTGAATCCTACAGGGAAAATTCACCCCTCCACTTT
TRBV27,17,TRBD1,once,TRBJ1-1,CASSPSGQSRSDTEAFF,TGTGCCAGCAGTCCGTCGGGACAGTCGAGGTCGGACACTGAAGCTTTCTTT
TRBV11-2,13,TRBD1,.,TRBJ1-2,CASSRQGVDGYTF,TGTGCCAGCAGCCGACAGGGGGTGGATGGCTACACCTTC
TRBV3-1/TRBV3-2,16,TRBD1,once,TRBJ2-4,CASSPLIGQGVNIQYF,TGTGCCAGCAGCCCCCTAATAGGACAGGGAGTCAACATTCAGTACTTC
TRBV6-6,14,.,.,TRBJ2-2,CASSRSGYEVELFF,TGTGCCAGCAGCCGGTCGGGGTACGAGGTGGAGCTGTTTTTT
TRBV4-1,14,.,.,TRBJ1-2,CASSQGVRQYGYTF,TGCGCCAGCAGCCAAGGGGTACGACAGTATGGCTACACCTTC
TRBV6-4,15,TRBD1,.,TRBJ1-1,CASRSTGTGNTEAFF,TGTGCCAGCAGATCTACCGGGACAGGAAACACTGAAGCTTTCTTT
TRBV24-1,16,.,.,TRBJ1-4,CATSDFTGWSNEKLFF,TGTGCCACCAGTGATTTCACGGGGTGGTCTAATGAAAAACTGTTTTTT
TRBV7-9,13,.,.,TRBJ1-2,CASSLVQGFGDTF,TGTGCCAGCAGCCTAGTACAGGGTTTTGGAGACACCTTC
TRBV24-1,12,TRBD2,.,TRBJ2-1,CATSVGRGEQFF,TGTGCCACCAGTGTAGGGAGGGGTGAGCAGTTCTTC
TRBV12-3/TRBV12-4,13,.,.,TRBJ1-2,CASSFSAGRGYTF,TGTGCCAGCAGTTTCTCCGCAGGGCGAGGCTACACCTTC
TRBV18,13,.,.,TRBJ1-5,CASSTGGNQPQHF,TGTGCCAGCTCAACGGGTGGAAATCAGCCCCAGCATTTT
TRBV11-3,16,.,.,TRBJ1-2,CASSLKVQTGPRGYTF,TGTGCCAGCAGCTTGAAAGTCCAGACAGGCCCTCGGGGCTACACCTTC
TRBV18,15,.,.,TRBJ1-2,CASSPPGQPNYGYTF,TGTGCCAGCTCACCACCGGGGCAGCCTAACTATGGCTACACCTTC
TRBV9,17,.,.,TRBJ1-6,CASSVRQGESYNSPLHF,TGTGCCAGCAGCGTACGGCAGGGTGAATCCTATAATTCACCCCTCCACTTT
TRBV7-6,14,.,.,TRBJ1-1,CASSLAPRNTEAFF,TGTGCCAGCAGCTTAGCCCCCAGGAACACTGAAGCTTTCTTT
TRBV2,15,TRBD1,.,TRBJ1-4,CASSTTGQGNEKLFF,TGTGCCAGCAGTACGACGGGACAGGGTAATGAAAAACTGTTTTTT
TRBV2,15,TRBD1,.,TRBJ1-4,CASSGQGVTNEKLFF,TGTGCCAGCAGTGGACAGGGGGTTACTAATGAAAAACTGTTTTTT
TRBV6-5,15,TRBD1,.,TRBJ1-5,CASSQVDRDNQPQHF,TGTGCCAGCAGTCAGGTCGACAGGGACAATCAGCCCCAGCATTTT
TRBV19,17,.,.,TRBJ2-5,CASSDSGMDTGTETQYF,TGTGCCAGTAGTGACTCCGGGATGGACACAGGGACAGAGACCCAGTACTTC
TRBV4-1,15,.,.,TRBJ1-1,CASSPPGMRMTEAFF,TGCGCCAGCAGCCCCCCAGGGATGAGAATGACTGAAGCTTTCTTT
TRBV18,13,.,.,TRBJ1-5,CASHQGENQPQHF,TGTGCCAGCCATCAGGGCGAGAATCAGCCCCAGCATTTT
TRBV19,10,.,.,TRBJ2-1,CASPGNEQFF,TGTGCCAGCCCAGGGAATGAGCAGTTCTTC
TRBV23-1,16,.,.,TRBJ2-3,CASSQSEQLNTDTQYF,TGCGCCAGCAGTCAATCTGAACAGTTAAACACAGATACGCAGTATTTT
TRBV3-1/TRBV3-2,20,TRBD1,.,TRBJ2-6,CASSQDPTRGFPSGANVLTF,TGTGCCAGCAGCCAAGATCCTACCAGGGGGTTCCCCTCTGGGGCCAACGTCCTGACTTTC
TRBV24-1,17,TRBD1,.,TRBJ1-4,CATSDLGLRTGSEKLFF,TGTGCCACCAGTGATTTGGGGTTAAGGACAGGGAGCGAAAAACTGTTTTTT
TRBV5-5,14,.,.,TRBJ2-7,CASSRGVSAYEQYF,TGTGCCAGCAGCCGCGGGGTCAGCGCCTACGAGCAGTACTTC
TRBV19,16,.,once,TRBJ1-2,CASSIVFTVANYGYTF,TGTGCCAGTAGTATTGTTTTCACGGTAGCTAACTATGGCTACACCTTC
TRBV19,13,TRBD1,.,TRBJ2-1,CASTGTAHNEQFF,TGTGCCAGTACCGGGACAGCGCACAATGAGCAGTTCTTC
TRBV11-3,14,TRBD1,.,TRBJ1-1,CASSLGTGNTEAFF,TGTGCCAGCAGCTTAGGGACAGGGAACACTGAAGCTTTCTTT
TRBV30,13,.,.,TRBJ2-4,CAWSQTGGNIQYF,TGTGCCTGGAGCCAAACCGGCGGGAACATTCAGTACTTC
TRBV12-5,15,TRBD1,.,TRBJ1-5,CASGTRTGGAGPQHF,TGTGCTAGTGGTACGCGGACAGGAGGAGCCGGGCCCCAGCATTTT
TRBV19,15,TRBD1,.,TRBJ1-6,CASSKGAGPNSPLHF,TGTGCCAGTAGTAAGGGGGCCGGTCCTAATTCACCCCTCCACTTT
TRBV27,13,TRBD1,.,TRBJ1-1,CASSWDRGTEAFF,TGTGCCAGCAGTTGGGACAGGGGCACTGAAGCTTTCTTT
TRBV3-1/TRBV3-2,15,.,.,TRBJ2-7,CASSQPGGSAYEQYF,TGTGCCAGCAGCCAGCCGGGGGGCTCAGCCTACGAGCAGTACTTC